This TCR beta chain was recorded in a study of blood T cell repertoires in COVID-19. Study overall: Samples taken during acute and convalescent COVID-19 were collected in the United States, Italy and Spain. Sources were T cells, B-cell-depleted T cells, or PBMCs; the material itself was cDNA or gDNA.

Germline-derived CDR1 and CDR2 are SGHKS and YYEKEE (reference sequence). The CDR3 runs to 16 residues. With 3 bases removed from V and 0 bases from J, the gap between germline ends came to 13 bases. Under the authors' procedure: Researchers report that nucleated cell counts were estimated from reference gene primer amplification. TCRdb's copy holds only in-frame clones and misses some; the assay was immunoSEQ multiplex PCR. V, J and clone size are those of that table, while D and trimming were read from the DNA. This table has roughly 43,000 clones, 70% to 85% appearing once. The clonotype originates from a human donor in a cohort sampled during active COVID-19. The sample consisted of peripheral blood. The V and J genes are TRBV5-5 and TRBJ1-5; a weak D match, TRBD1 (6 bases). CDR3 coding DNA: TGTGCCAGCAGCTCCGGACAGAGCTATAGCAATCAGCCCCAGCATTTT. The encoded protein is CASSSGQSYSNQPQHF. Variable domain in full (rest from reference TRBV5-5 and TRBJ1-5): DAGVTQSPTHLIKTRGQQVTLRCSPISGHKSVSWYQQVLGQGPQFIFQYYEKEERGRGNFPDRFSARQFPNYSSELNVNALLLGDSALYLCASSSGQSYSNQPQHFGDGTRLSIL.